The 22 T cell receptor beta chains given below trace back to one sample, sequenced in a study of identical twins (dated by TCRdb to the mid-2010s). The library relied on 5' RACE. Sequenced using an Illumina HiSeq 2000. TCRdb reanalyzed the raw reads on its own, using fastp at Q25 for trimming and MiXCR for clone calling, and kept in-frame beta chains. All rows with the same CDR3 protein become a single entry with the most common DNA and genes. Present in this sample are a few hundred thousand distinct CDR3 sequences, roughly an eighth of which were seen just once. Of the sample, approximately 7.6% is held by the ten largest clones. The same sample was also used in a study of yellow fever vaccine responses in identical twins.

The sequencing input was CD8+ T cells sorted from blood. These receptors were obtained from a woman in her late teens or twenties in good health.

The chain links TRBV20-1 to TRBJ2-3; TRBD2 aligns across 8 bases. J gave up 5 bases and V 6 bases, and 22 bases lay outside the gene matches. The CDR3 contains 18 residues. CDR1 is DFQATT, CDR2 SNEGSKA, per germline (reference sequence). The CDR3 sequence: CSAKKERGGREFRDTQYF. The CDR3 bases are TGCAGTGCAAAAAAGGAACGGGGGGGGCGGGAGTTCAGAGATACGCAGTATTTT.

This clonotype was picked up many times. This rearrangement joins TRBV12-3 or TRBV12-4 to TRBJ1-2; D remains ambiguous. The CDR3 length is 15 residues. V was clipped by 8 bases and J by 4 bases, with 20 bases between them. The CDR3 is CASSNPGLGFYGYTF. As DNA, the CDR3 is TGTGCCAGCTCAAACCCGGGCCTGGGGTTCTATGGCTACACCTTC.

This clonotype was seen a few times. The chain couples TRBV7-7 to TRBJ2-1, with 7 bases lining up with TRBD1. After removal of 4 bases from V and 5 bases from J, the junction contained 8 bases not matched to a gene. CDR3 size: 15 residues. Per germline, CDR1 SSHAT and CDR2 FNYEAQ (reference sequence). The CDR3 protein is CASSSKADRDNEQFF. In nucleotides, the CDR3 is TGTGCCAGCAGCTCAAAAGCAGACAGGGACAATGAGCAGTTCTTC.

At least ten counts were recorded for this clonotype. This chain uses TRBV27 with TRBJ1-2, with a possible D match to TRBD1 (5 bases). The germline CDR1 and CDR2 sequences are MNHEY and SMNVEV (reference sequence). V was clipped by 2 bases and J by 2 bases, with 9 bases between them. CDR3 size: 14 residues. As DNA, the CDR3 is TGTGCCAGCAGTTTAGGGGGTCGAAACTATGGCTACACCTTC. Translating it yields CASSLGGRNYGYTF.

This clonotype appeared a few times. The chain carries TRBV4-1 and TRBJ2-7, with D maybe TRBD1 (5 bases). The germline V gene has CDR1 MGHRA and CDR2 YSYEKL. This CDR3 contains 15 residues. Trimming took 0 bases from V and 2 from J, leaving 11 bases between them. The CDR3 coding sequence is TGCGCCAGCAGCCAAGATTCCGGACAAACCTACGAGCAGTACTTC. It is translated as CASSQDSGQTYEQYF.

This clonotype has more than one count but fewer than ten. The chain uses TRBV12-3 or TRBV12-4 and TRBJ2-5, with TRBD1 matching 7 bases. The CDR3 is 14 amino acids. V shed 4 bases, J shed 8 bases, and the junction held 10 bases outside the gene matches. The chain's CDR3 is CASSSGTAQGTQYF. As DNA, the CDR3 is TGTGCCAGCAGTTCTGGGACAGCCCAAGGCACCCAGTACTTC.

In its sample, this clonotype was seen a few times. The chain joins TRBV20-1 to TRBJ1-1, with D uncertain. V dropped 5 bases and J dropped 8 bases, with 12 bases sitting between them. Germline-derived CDR1 and CDR2 are DFQATT and SNEGSKA (reference sequence). This CDR3 is built from 11 residues. The CDR3 sequence is CSARSGREAFF. CDR3 in DNA: TGCAGTGCTCGGTCCGGGAGAGAAGCTTTCTTT.

This clonotype showed up just a few times. The chain employs TRBV4-1 and TRBJ1-5; TRBD1 is a possible D gene (6 bases). The length of the CDR3 is 16 residues. CDR1 is MGHRA and CDR2 is YSYEKL in the germline V gene. Trimming took off 0 bases at V and 5 bases at J, with 14 bases between the two ends. The CDR3 loop reads CASSQDVGGPYQPQHF. The CDR3 DNA reads as TGCGCCAGCAGCCAAGATGTGGGGGGCCCGTATCAGCCCCAGCATTTT.

This clonotype has more than one count but fewer than ten. The rearrangement links TRBV11-2 to TRBJ1-4; tentatively, D is TRBD1 (6 bases). Germline CDR1 and CDR2: SGHAT and FQNNGV. This CDR3 contains 14 residues. Trimming removed 8 bases at V and 5 bases at J, with 15 bases between. The chain's CDR3 is CASDSGAANEKLFF. As DNA, the CDR3 is TGTGCCAGCGATTCAGGGGCAGCGAATGAAAAACTGTTTTTT.

This clonotype came up once. A much larger clone is a single base away; this may be a read error. The chain is built from TRBV7-9 and TRBJ2-6; tentatively, D is TRBD1 (5 bases). Germline V lookup: CDR1 SEHNR, CDR2 FQNEAQ (reference sequence). The CDR3 is 14 amino acids. The CDR3 DNA follows: TGTGCCAGCAGCTTAATCTCTGGGGCCAACGTCCCGACTTTC. Protein: CASSLISGANVPTF.

The V and J genes are TRBV7-7 and TRBJ2-5, with D possibly TRBD1 on 6 matching bases. The V end was cut by 1 base, the J end by 0 bases, with 18 bases between. From germline, CDR1 is SSHAT and CDR2 FNYEAQ (reference sequence). The length of the CDR3 is 18 residues. As DNA, the CDR3 is TGTGCCAGCAGCTTAGTAGCCCTCTTCCACAGGGACCAAGAGACCCAGTACTTC. Translated: CASSLVALFHRDQETQYF. Combining the CDR3 with reference TRBV7-7 and TRBJ2-5 gives the whole variable domain GAGVSQSPRYKVTKRGQDVTLRCDPISSHATLYWYQQALGQGPEFLTYFNYEAQPDKSGLPSDRFSAERPEGSISTLTIQRTEQRDSAMYRCASSLVALFHRDQETQYFGPGTRLLVL.

This clonotype was observed at least ten times. V is TRBV27 and J is TRBJ2-2; D could derive from TRBD1 or TRBD2 (5 bases each). This CDR3 contains 14 residues. V was pared by 3 bases and J by 2 bases, with 7 bases between. Germline-derived CDR1 and CDR2 are MNHEY and SMNVEV (reference sequence). The CDR3 DNA follows: TGTGCCAGCAGTTTGGGACCAAACACCGGGGAGCTGTTTTTT. This encodes CASSLGPNTGELFF.

This sequence joins TRBV7-9 and TRBJ2-3, with 7 bases aligning to TRBD2. The CDR3 is 16 residues long. Trimming at V came to 3 bases and at J to 6 bases, leaving 12 bases not matched to a gene. Germline V gene sequence: CDR1 SEHNR, CDR2 FQNEAQ (reference sequence). CDR3 nucleotide sequence: TGTGCCAGCAGCTTGGGTCTAGCGGAACGGGGGGATACGCAGTATTTT. Protein sequence: CASSLGLAERGDTQYF.

The DNA for the CDR3 is TGTGCCAGCACCCCAGGGACTACCAGCACAGATACGCAGTATTTT. This codes for CASTPGTTSTDTQYF. The J gene is TRBJ2-3, the V gene TRBV11-2; 7 bases match TRBD2. The V gene end was trimmed by 7 bases and the J gene end by 0 bases; junction bases not matched to a gene: 7. CDR1 is SGHAT and CDR2 is FQNNGV in the germline V gene. CDR3 length equals 15 residues.

The rearrangement links TRBV9 to TRBJ2-1, with 11 bases fitting TRBD2. Germline V gene lookup returns CDR1 SGDLS and CDR2 YYNGEE. After removal of 3 bases from V and 8 bases from J, the junction contained 10 bases not matched to a gene. The CDR3 contains 16 residues. The CDR3 loop is CASSGGLAAVGHEQFF. The CDR3 coding sequence is TGTGCCAGCAGCGGGGGACTAGCGGCCGTAGGCCATGAGCAGTTCTTC.

The chain employs TRBV2 and TRBJ1-2, with D unresolved. This CDR3 spans 11 amino acids. The V gene's germline CDR1 is SNHLY and CDR2 FYNNEI. Trimming took 7 bases from V and 7 from J, leaving 10 bases between them. CDR3 sequence (DNA): TGTGCCAGCATTGGCGGGGTTGGCTACACCTTC. Translated, it gives CASIGGVGYTF. Full variable domain (remainder filled in from reference TRBV2 and TRBJ1-2): EPEVTQTPSHQVTQMGQEVILRCVPISNHLYFYWYRQILGQKVEFLVSFYNNEISEKSEIFDDQFSVERPDGSNFTLKIRSTKLEDSAMYFCASIGGVGYTFGSGTRLTVV.

The V call is TRBV28, the J call TRBJ1-4; TRBD1 matches at 10 bases. The CDR3 consists of 15 residues. Germline V CDR1 and CDR2: MDHEN, SYDVKM. V shed 7 bases and J 6 bases; nucleotides not matched to a gene: 8. CDR3 amino acids: CASKGQGRIYEKLFF. CDR3 coding DNA: TGTGCCAGCAAGGGACAGGGGAGAATTTATGAAAAACTGTTTTTT.

CDR3 sequence: CAISGRGGNEQFF. In DNA, the CDR3 is TGTGCCATCAGTGGCAGAGGGGGGAATGAGCAGTTCTTC. This sequence joins TRBV10-3 and TRBJ2-1; either TRBD1 or TRBD2 may supply D (6 bases each). The V end was cut by 4 bases, the J end by 7 bases, with 11 bases between. Germline V gene lookup returns CDR1 ENHRY and CDR2 SYGVKD. The CDR3 length is 13 residues.

The chain joins TRBV4-2 to TRBJ2-1; tentatively, D is TRBD1 (6 bases). The germline V gene has CDR1 LGHNA and CDR2 YNFKEQ. This CDR3 has 17 residues. Trimming removed 0 bases at V and 8 bases at J, with 20 bases between. The CDR3 region is CASSQDADSRVFDEQFF. CDR3 nucleotides: TGTGCCAGCAGCCAAGATGCGGACAGTCGCGTTTTCGATGAGCAGTTCTTC.

The chain is built from TRBV24-1 and TRBJ2-3; D gene ambiguous. The V end was cut by 9 bases, the J end by 3 bases, with 3 bases between. This CDR3 contains 10 residues. Germline CDR1 reads KGHDR; CDR2 reads SFDVKD. The CDR3 here is CATGTDTQYF. DNA for the CDR3: TGTGCCACCGGGACAGATACGCAGTATTTT.

This clonotype was counted many times. The chain recombines TRBV12-3 or TRBV12-4 with TRBJ2-3; D not certain. Between the trimmed V and J ends, which lost 1 base and 6 bases, there was a span of 5 bases. The length of the CDR3 is 12 residues. In DNA, the CDR3 is TGTGCCAGCAGTTTAGGTGGGGATACGCAGTATTTT. Amino acid sequence: CASSLGGDTQYF.

This clonotype was seen once. The CDR3 here is CASSDREKNSPLHF. The CDR3 DNA reads TGTGCCAGCAGCGACCGGGAGAAAAATTCACCCCTCCACTTT. This sequence joins TRBV7-9 and TRBJ1-6; D is unclear. Germline V gives CDR1 SEHNR, CDR2 FQNEAQ (reference sequence). Trimming took 5 bases from V and 7 from J, leaving 12 bases between them. CDR3 length: 14 residues.